This TCR beta chain was recorded in a study of CD8+CD57+ T cells in acquired aplastic anemia. Investigators profiled TCR beta VDJ and CDR3 from genomic DNA template. TCRdb independently ran MiXCR on the reads; one entry per CDR3 protein. The data show roughly 200,000 distinct CDR3 sequences, around 60% seen once. Study findings and constraints: Patients and controls were found to share more than 25 CD8+ CDR3 sequences.

As concerns this clonotype: Its cognate antigen is unknown.

The receptor was derived from a human donor in good health. The material sequenced was sorted CD4+, CD8+, or CD8+CD57+ T cells (not recorded which) from PBMCs.

The CDR3 protein is CSVGKASTYEQYF. CDR3 nucleotides: TGCAGCGTTGGCAAGGCCTCCACCTACGAGCAGTACTTC. The V call is TRBV29-1, the J call TRBJ2-7, with D uncertain. Germline CDR1 SQVTM, CDR2 ANQGSEA. V lost 4 bases to trimming and J lost 2 bases, with 12 bases between them. The CDR3 extends over 13 amino acids.